This is a list of T cell receptor beta chains from one sample in a study of chronic HIV infection and antiretroviral therapy. Via MiXCR, TCRdb re-called the 5' RACE reads, giving one row per CDR3 protein. This table has tens of thousands of distinct CDR3 sequences, about 7.4% appearing once. The sample consisted of peripheral blood. These receptors were collected from an adult who had HIV and had not received antiretroviral therapy, or was an uninfected healthy control (not recorded which). CDR3s include the opening cysteine and the closing phenylalanine or tryptophan. The D gene is left open where the match is weak. Part of the rows lack a size; the others show once, few, many or a class for expanded clones.

>TRBV5-4|TRBJ2-7|NA|few
CASSSSGGYEQYF
TGTGCCAGCAGCTCCTCGGGCGGATACGAGCAGTACTTC
>TRBV6-1|TRBJ1-1|NA|many
CASRSRTYNVITEAFF
TGTGCCAGCAGATCTAGGACGTACAATGTTATCACTGAAGCTTTCTTT
>TRBV20-1|TRBJ1-6|NA|many
CSAVTGIRSPLHF
TGCAGTGCTGTCACAGGGATACGTTCACCCCTCCACTTT
>TRBV28|TRBJ1-1|NA|many
CASRSRKLGTEAFF
TGTGCCAGCAGGTCTCGGAAACTTGGCACTGAAGCTTTCTTT
>TRBV20-1|TRBJ2-2|TRBD2|NA
CSAEREGGTGELFF
TGCAGTGCTGAGCGGGAGGGTGGCACCGGGGAGCTGTTTTTT
>TRBV5-5|TRBJ1-6|NA|NA
CASSLSGEESPLHF
TGTGCCAGCAGCTTGTCAGGGGAGGAATCACCCCTCCACTTT
>TRBV28|TRBJ2-6|TRBD2|few
CASSPTGGRVSGANVLTF
TGTGCCAGCAGCCCAACCGGAGGGAGGGTCTCTGGGGCCAACGTCCTGACTTTC
>TRBV27|TRBJ2-7|TRBD1|few
CASSSTGPYEQYF
TGTGCCAGCAGTTCGACAGGGCCCTACGAGCAGTACTTC
>TRBV7-9|TRBJ2-3|NA|NA
CASSPNIPDTQYF
TGTGCCAGCAGCCCTAATATTCCAGATACGCAGTATTTT
>TRBV28|TRBJ2-1|NA|medium-sized
CASSLGVRGEQFF
TGTGCCAGCAGTTTAGGGGTGCGGGGTGAGCAGTTCTTC
>TRBV7-2|TRBJ2-1|NA|many
CASSPGLNNEQFF
TGTGCCAGCAGCCCGGGACTGAACAATGAGCAGTTCTTC
>TRBV28|TRBJ2-4|NA|few
CASSLSQGNKNIQYF
TGTGCCAGCAGTTTAAGTCAGGGAAACAAAAACATTCAGTACTTC
>TRBV7-3|TRBJ2-1|NA|NA
CASSSLDRNNEQFF
TGTGCCAGCAGCTCCCTAGACAGAAACAATGAGCAGTTCTTC
>TRBV11-2|TRBJ2-7|TRBD2|NA
CASTLAGTSYEQYF
TGTGCCAGCACACTAGCGGGCACTTCCTACGAGCAGTACTTC
>TRBV7-2|TRBJ1-1|NA|NA
CASSLGGGNTEAFF
TGTGCCAGCAGCTTAGGTGGGGGAAACACTGAAGCTTTCTTT
>TRBV11-2|TRBJ2-7|TRBD2|NA
CASSGLAGVREQYF
TGTGCCAGCAGCGGACTAGCGGGAGTCCGCGAGCAGTACTTC
>TRBV7-2|TRBJ2-1|TRBD2|many
CASSLSGRSLFF
TGTGCCAGCAGCCTTAGCGGGAGAAGTCTGTTCTTC
>TRBV7-9|TRBJ2-7|NA|many
CASSLWRGTPTYEQYF
TGTGCCAGCAGCTTATGGAGGGGGACCCCCACCTACGAGCAGTACTTC
>TRBV2|TRBJ2-5|NA|few
CASSEYFSAQETQYF
TGTGCCAGCAGTGAATACTTTAGCGCCCAAGAGACCCAGTACTTC
>TRBV6-1|TRBJ1-2|NA|few
CASSELYTEDYGYTF
TGTGCCAGCAGTGAACTCTATACCGAAGACTATGGCTACACCTTC
>TRBV20-1|TRBJ2-7|TRBD2|NA
CSAKNSGRSEQYF
TGCAGTGCTAAAAATAGCGGGAGAAGCGAGCAGTACTTC
>TRBV5-6|TRBJ1-5|TRBD1|NA
CASSHRGGSNQPQHF
TGTGCCAGCAGCCACAGGGGGGGCAGCAATCAGCCCCAGCATTTT
>TRBV7-2|TRBJ1-3|NA|NA
CASSPPGDPGNTVYF
TGTGCCAGCAGCCCTCCTGGGGACCCTGGAAACACCGTATATTTT
>TRBV2|TRBJ1-5|NA|NA
CASSDTRTNNQPQHF
TGTGCCAGCAGTGACACTCGGACCAACAATCAGCCCCAGCATTTT
>TRBV27|TRBJ2-3|NA|NA
CASSPGTTQYF
TGTGCCAGCAGCCCCGGGACTACGCAGTATTTT
>TRBV4-1|TRBJ1-5|NA|few
CASSQGLLAKRGNQPQHF
TGCGCCAGCAGCCAAGGCCTCTTGGCCAAGCGAGGGAATCAGCCCCAGCATTTT
>TRBV5-5|TRBJ1-2|NA|many
CASSLKPGTGYGYTF
TGTGCCAGCAGCCTAAAACCCGGGACGGGCTATGGCTACACCTTC
>TRBV6-2/TRBV6-3|TRBJ2-3|TRBD2|few
CASRRTTSGRATDTQYF
TGTGCCAGCAGAAGGACGACTAGCGGGAGGGCGACAGATACGCAGTATTTT
>TRBV9|TRBJ1-5|NA|few
CASSVGHSNQPQHF
TGTGCCAGCAGCGTAGGACATAGCAATCAGCCCCAGCATTTT
>TRBV20-1|TRBJ2-3|NA|many
CSARAGTDTQYF
TGCAGTGCGAGAGCCGGGACAGATACGCAGTATTTT
>TRBV29-1|TRBJ2-1|TRBD2|NA
CSVEESGRSYNEQFF
TGCAGCGTTGAGGAAAGCGGGAGAAGTTACAATGAGCAGTTCTTC
>TRBV28|TRBJ1-1|NA|NA
CASTNLPGQLPEAFF
TGTGCCAGCACCAACCTCCCGGGGCAGCTTCCTGAAGCTTTCTTT
>TRBV5-1|TRBJ2-7|NA|NA
CASSLQRDTEQYF
TGCGCCAGCAGCTTGCAAAGGGACACCGAGCAGTACTTC
>TRBV29-1|TRBJ2-1|TRBD2|medium-sized
CSVDSSASGRIEQFF
TGCAGCGTTGACTCTTCGGCTAGCGGGAGGATTGAGCAGTTCTTC
>TRBV6-5|TRBJ2-1|TRBD1|many
CASSRDRGRYEQFF
TGTGCCAGCAGCCGGGACAGGGGTCGCTATGAGCAGTTCTTC
>TRBV28|TRBJ2-1|NA|many
CASSVLNGQVYNEQFF
TGTGCCAGCAGTGTCCTTAACGGCCAAGTATACAATGAGCAGTTCTTC
>TRBV20-1|TRBJ1-1|NA|NA
CSARDPQTETFF
TGCAGTGCTAGAGATCCCCAAACTGAAACTTTCTTT
>TRBV20-1|TRBJ1-2|NA|NA
CSATAGTRDYGYTF
TGCAGTGCGACGGCAGGGACCAGAGACTATGGCTACACCTTC
>TRBV10-3|TRBJ1-2|NA|many
CAISVRGQSYGYTF
TGTGCCATCAGTGTAAGAGGGCAGTCCTATGGCTACACCTTC
>TRBV20-1|TRBJ1-3|NA|many
CSAKETALGTIYF
TGCAGTGCTAAAGAGACAGCCTTGGGCACCATATATTTT
>TRBV20-1|TRBJ2-4|TRBD2|many
CSALVSGSKNIQYF
TGCAGTGCTCTCGTTAGCGGGAGTAAAAACATTCAGTACTTC